Following are 3 T cell receptor beta chains from one sample sequenced in a study of post-analysis software for immune sequencing data. What these receptors recognize is not known. TCR beta libraries were prepared from cDNA with unique molecular identifiers. TCRdb re-analysed the PCR reads in MiXCR, keeping a single row per CDR3 protein. The sample has fewer than 550,000 distinct CDR3 sequences, approximately 34% seen once; the top ten hold 4.5% to 7.5%. Regarding the study as a whole: Elevated frequency relative to controls characterized roughly five TRBV segments in patients, TRBV5-6, TRBV5-1 and TRBV20-1 among them.

What was sequenced was blood. The receptors were sampled from a girl aged 2-17 years with multiple sclerosis.

The rearrangement links TRBV29-1 to TRBJ2-1; no clear D gene. The CDR3 sequence is 14 residues long. The V gene's germline CDR1 is SQVTM and CDR2 ANQGSEA. V was shortened by 2 bases and J by 0 bases, with 8 bases between the two germline ends. CDR3 nucleotide sequence: TGCAGCGTTGAACCTGCCAGCTCCTACAATGAGCAGTTCTTC. Amino acids: CSVEPASSYNEQFF.

This sequence joins TRBV9 and TRBJ1-2; tentative D call: TRBD1 (5 bases). This CDR3 spans 16 amino acids. V gave up 5 bases and J gave up 4 bases, with 21 bases separating them. Germline V lookup: CDR1 SGDLS, CDR2 YYNGEE. CDR3: CASSPTTGGAAYGYTF. CDR3 nucleotides: TGTGCCAGCAGTCCTACCACGGGGGGTGCTGCCTATGGCTACACCTTC.

This chain joins TRBV9 and TRBJ2-1; weak D call: TRBD2 (6 bases). V lost 0 bases and J 4 bases, leaving 11 bases between the germline ends. Germline assignment: CDR1 SGDLS and CDR2 YYNGEE. CDR3 size: 15 residues. The CDR3 spells CASSVAGGVYNEQFF. CDR3 nucleotides: TGTGCCAGCAGCGTAGCGGGCGGGGTATACAATGAGCAGTTCTTC.